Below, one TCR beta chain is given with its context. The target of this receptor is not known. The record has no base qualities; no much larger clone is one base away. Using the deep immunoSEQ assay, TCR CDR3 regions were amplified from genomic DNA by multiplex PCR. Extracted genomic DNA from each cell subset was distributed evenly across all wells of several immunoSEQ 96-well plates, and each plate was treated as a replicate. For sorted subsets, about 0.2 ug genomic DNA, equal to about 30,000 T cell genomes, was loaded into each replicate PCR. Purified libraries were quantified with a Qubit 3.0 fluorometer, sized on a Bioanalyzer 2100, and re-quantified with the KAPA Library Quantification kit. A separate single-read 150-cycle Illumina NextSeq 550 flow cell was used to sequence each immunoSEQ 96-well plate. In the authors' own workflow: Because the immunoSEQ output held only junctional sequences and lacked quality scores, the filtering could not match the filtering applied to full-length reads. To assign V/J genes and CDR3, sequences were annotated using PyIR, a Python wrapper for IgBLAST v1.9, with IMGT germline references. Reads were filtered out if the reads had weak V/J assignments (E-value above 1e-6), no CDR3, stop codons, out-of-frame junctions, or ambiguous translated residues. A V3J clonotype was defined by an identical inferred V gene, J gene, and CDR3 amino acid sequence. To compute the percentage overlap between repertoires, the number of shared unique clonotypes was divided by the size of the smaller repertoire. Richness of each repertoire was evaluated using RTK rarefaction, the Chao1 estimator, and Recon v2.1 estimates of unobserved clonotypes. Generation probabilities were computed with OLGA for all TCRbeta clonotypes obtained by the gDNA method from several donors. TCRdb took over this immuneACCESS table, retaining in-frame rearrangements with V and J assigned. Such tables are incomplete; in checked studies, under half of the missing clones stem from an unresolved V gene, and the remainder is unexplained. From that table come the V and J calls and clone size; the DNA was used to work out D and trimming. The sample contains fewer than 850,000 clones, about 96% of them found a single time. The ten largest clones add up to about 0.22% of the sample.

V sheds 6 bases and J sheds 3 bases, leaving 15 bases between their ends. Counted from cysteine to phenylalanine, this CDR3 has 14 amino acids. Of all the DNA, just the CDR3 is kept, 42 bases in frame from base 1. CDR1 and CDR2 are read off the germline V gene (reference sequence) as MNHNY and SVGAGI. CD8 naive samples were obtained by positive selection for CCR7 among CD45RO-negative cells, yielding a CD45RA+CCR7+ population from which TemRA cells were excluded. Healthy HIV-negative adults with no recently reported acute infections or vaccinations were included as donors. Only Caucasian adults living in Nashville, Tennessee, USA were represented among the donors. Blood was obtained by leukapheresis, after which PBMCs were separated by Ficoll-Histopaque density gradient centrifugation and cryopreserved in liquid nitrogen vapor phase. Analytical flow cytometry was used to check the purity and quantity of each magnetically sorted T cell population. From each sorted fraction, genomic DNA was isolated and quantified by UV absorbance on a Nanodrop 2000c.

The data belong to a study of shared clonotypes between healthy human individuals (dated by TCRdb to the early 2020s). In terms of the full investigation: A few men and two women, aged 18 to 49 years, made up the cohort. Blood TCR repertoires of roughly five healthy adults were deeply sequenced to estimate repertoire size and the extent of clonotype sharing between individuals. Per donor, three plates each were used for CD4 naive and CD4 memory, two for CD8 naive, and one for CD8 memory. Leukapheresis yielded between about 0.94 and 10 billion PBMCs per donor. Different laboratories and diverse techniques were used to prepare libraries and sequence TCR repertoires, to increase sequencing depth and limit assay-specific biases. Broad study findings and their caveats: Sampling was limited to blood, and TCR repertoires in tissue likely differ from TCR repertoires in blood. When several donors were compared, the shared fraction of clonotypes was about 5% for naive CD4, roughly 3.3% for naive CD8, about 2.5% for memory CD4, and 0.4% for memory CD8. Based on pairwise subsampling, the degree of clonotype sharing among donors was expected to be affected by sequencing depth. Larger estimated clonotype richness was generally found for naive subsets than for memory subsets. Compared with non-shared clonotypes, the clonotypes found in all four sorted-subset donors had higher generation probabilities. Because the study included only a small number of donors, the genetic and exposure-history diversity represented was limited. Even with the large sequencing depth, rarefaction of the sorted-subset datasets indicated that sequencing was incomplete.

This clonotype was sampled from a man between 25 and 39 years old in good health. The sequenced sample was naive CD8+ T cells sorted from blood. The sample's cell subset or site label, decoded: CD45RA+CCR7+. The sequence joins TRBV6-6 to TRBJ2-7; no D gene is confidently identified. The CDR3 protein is CASSPPETGYEQYF. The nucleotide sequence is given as TGTGCCAGCAGCCCACCCGAGACGGGCTACGAGCAGTACTTC.